This entry describes one TCR beta chain. This entry comes from a study of blood T cell repertoires in COVID-19. Study-level information: COVID-19 samples, acute and convalescent, were from the United States, Italy and Spain.

The CDR3 loop spans 13 amino acids. V was pared by 4 bases and J by 4 bases, with 11 bases between. Germline-derived CDR1 and CDR2 are KGHSH and LQKENI. Data came from immunoSEQ multiplex PCR; TCRdb stores just in-frame clones and leaves some out. The table includes approximately 200,000 clones, about 80% detected once. The TCR comes from a man aged 35-49 years who had recovered from COVID-19. Sample: PBMCs or T cells enriched from blood (not recorded which). The rearrangement joins TRBV18 to TRBJ2-7; tentatively, D is TRBD2 (5 bases). CDR3 amino acids: CASSHSGIYEQYF. Written as DNA, the CDR3 is TGTGCCAGCTCACACTCCGGGATTTACGAGCAGTACTTC.